This T cell receptor (beta chain) is drawn from a study of blood T cell repertoires in COVID-19. On the study more broadly: There were acute and convalescent COVID-19 samples, and they came from the United States, Italy and Spain.

Authors' data handling: The authors estimated nucleated cell counts from reference gene primer amplification. Method: immunoSEQ multiplex PCR; TCRdb's copy keeps in-frame clones and lacks some. D and trimming come from the DNA, and the V and J calls and clone size come from that table. The table records hundreds of thousands of clones, 86% of them present only once. Individuals drawn from about 26 US areas were about 18 to 89 years old. Allocation to cohorts depended on clinical history reported by the participants. Sequenced material: PBMCs or T cells enriched from blood (not recorded which). The sequence came from a woman in her fifties or sixties who had recovered from COVID-19.

DNA for the CDR3: TGTGCCACCAGCAGAGATATTGGCAGGGGGCGCGGTGGCTACACCTTC. It codes for CATSRDIGRGRGGYTF. This chain links TRBV15 with TRBJ1-2; 8 nucleotides agree with TRBD1. The CDR3 has 16 amino acids. The V gene end was trimmed by 0 bases and the J gene end by 7 bases; junction bases not matched to a gene: 10. Germline V gene sequence: CDR1 LNHNV, CDR2 YYDKDF (reference sequence).